The sequence of this TCR beta chain was determined in a study of technical replicates of blood from a few donors. About this clone itself: Other nucleotide sequences from this sample produce the same CDR3.

Assay used: immunoSEQ multiplex PCR; TCRdb lists only in-frame clones, some missing. Seen here are tens of thousands of clones, approximately 90% observed once, and the top ten hold about 5.5%. V lost 0 bases and J 0 bases, leaving 6 bases between the germline ends. The germline CDR1 and CDR2 sequences are LGHNA and YSLEER. This CDR3 is built from 15 residues. The sequencing sample was made of PBMCs. This rearrangement joins TRBV4-3 to TRBJ1-3, with D uncertain. The sequence was collected from a human donor in good health. Some clones in this sample may be carry-over from other donors' samples. The CDR3 sequence: CASSQERGSGNTIYF. In DNA form, the CDR3 reads TGCGCCAGCAGCCAAGAACGCGGCTCTGGAAACACCATATATTTT.